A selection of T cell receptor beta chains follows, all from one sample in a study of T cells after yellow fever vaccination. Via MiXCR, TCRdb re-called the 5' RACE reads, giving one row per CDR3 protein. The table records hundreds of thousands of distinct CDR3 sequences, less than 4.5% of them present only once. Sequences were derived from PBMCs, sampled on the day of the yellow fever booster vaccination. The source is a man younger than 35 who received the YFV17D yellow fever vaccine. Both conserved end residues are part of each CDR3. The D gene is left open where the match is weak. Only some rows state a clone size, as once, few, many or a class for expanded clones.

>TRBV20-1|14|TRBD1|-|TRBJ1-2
CSASEGTGSYGYTF
TGCAGTGCTAGTGAGGGGACAGGGAGCTATGGCTACACCTTC
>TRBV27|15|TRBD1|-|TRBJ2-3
CASSKRQGRTDTQYF
TGTGCCAGCAGCAAGAGACAGGGGCGCACAGATACGCAGTATTTT
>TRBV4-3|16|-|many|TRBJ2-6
CASSQEGSSGANVLTF
TGCGCCAGCAGCCAAGAAGGGAGCTCTGGGGCCAACGTCCTGACTTTC
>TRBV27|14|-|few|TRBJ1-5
CASRQGLENQPQHF
TGTGCCAGCAGACAGGGTTTGGAGAATCAGCCCCAGCATTTT
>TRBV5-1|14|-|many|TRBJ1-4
CATSKGGIDEKLFF
TGCGCCACCTCAAAGGGGGGGATTGATGAAAAACTGTTTTTT
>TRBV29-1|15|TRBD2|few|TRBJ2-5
CSVGFTGTTSETQYF
TGCAGCGTGGGATTTACCGGGACTACAAGTGAGACCCAGTACTTC
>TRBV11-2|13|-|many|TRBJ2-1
CASSSLTSNEQFF
TGTGCCAGCAGCTCCCTAACTAGCAATGAGCAGTTCTTC
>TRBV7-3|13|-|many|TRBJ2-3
CASSGTSTDTQYF
TGTGCCAGCAGCGGGACCTCGACAGATACGCAGTATTTT
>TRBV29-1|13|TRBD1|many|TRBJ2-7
CSAKDRLSYEQYF
TGCAGCGCAAAGGACAGGTTATCCTACGAGCAGTACTTC
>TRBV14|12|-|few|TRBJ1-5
CASSQDDQPQHF
TGTGCCAGCAGCCAAGATGACCAGCCCCAGCATTTT
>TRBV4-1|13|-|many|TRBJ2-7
CASSQAVGYEQYF
TGCGCCAGCAGCCAAGCCGTCGGGTACGAGCAGTACTTC
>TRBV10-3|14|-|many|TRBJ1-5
CAISESGGDQPQHF
TGTGCCATCAGTGAGTCGGGTGGGGATCAGCCCCAGCATTTT
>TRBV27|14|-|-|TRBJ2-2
CASSLYTNTGELFF
TGTGCCAGCAGTTTATATACGAACACCGGGGAGCTGTTTTTT
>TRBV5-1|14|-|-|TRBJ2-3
CASSLAAVIDTQYF
TGCGCCAGCAGCTTGGCCGCAGTAATAGATACGCAGTATTTT
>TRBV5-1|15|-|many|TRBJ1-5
CASSPHTGNDQPQHF
TGCGCCAGCAGCCCTCACACAGGGAACGATCAGCCCCAGCATTTT
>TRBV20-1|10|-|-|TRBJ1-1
CSASPRVAFF
TGCAGTGCTAGTCCCAGGGTTGCTTTCTTT
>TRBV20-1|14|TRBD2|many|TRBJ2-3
CSAKVGGETDTQYF
TGCAGTGCTAAGGTCGGGGGGGAAACTGATACGCAGTATTTT
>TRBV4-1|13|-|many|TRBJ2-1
CASSQEAGMEQFF
TGCGCCAGCAGCCAAGAGGCGGGGATGGAGCAGTTCTTC
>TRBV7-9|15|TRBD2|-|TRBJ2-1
CASSPTSGEHNEQFF
TGTGCCAGCAGTCCAACTAGCGGGGAACACAATGAGCAGTTCTTC
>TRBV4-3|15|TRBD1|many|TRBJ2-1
CASSHSTGGRGEQFF
TGCGCCAGCAGCCACTCGACAGGGGGGAGAGGTGAGCAGTTCTTC
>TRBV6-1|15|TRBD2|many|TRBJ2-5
CASKSGGGGGETQYF
TGTGCCAGCAAGTCCGGTGGGGGGGGTGGAGAGACCCAGTACTTC
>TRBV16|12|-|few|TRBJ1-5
CASSRAIQPQHF
TGTGCCAGCAGCCGAGCAATTCAGCCCCAGCATTTT
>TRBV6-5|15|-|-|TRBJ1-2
CASSPYGPANYGYTF
TGTGCCAGCAGTCCATATGGACCGGCTAACTATGGCTACACCTTC
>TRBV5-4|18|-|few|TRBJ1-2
CASSTEDGAFSLNYGYTF
TGTGCCAGCAGTACGGAGGACGGAGCGTTCTCCCTCAACTATGGCTACACCTTC
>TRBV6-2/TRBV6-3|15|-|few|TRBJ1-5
CASSYPRAANQPQHF
TGTGCCAGCAGTTACCCCAGGGCGGCAAATCAGCCCCAGCATTTT
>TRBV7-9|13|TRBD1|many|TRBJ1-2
CASSSTGDGGYTF
TGTGCCAGCAGTTCGACAGGGGACGGAGGCTACACCTTC
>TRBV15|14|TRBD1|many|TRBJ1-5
CATSRDRGLQPQHF
TGTGCCACCAGCAGGGACAGGGGGCTTCAGCCCCAGCATTTT
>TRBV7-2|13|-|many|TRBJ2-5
CACLPRYQETQYF
TGTGCCTGTCTCCCCCGGTACCAAGAGACCCAGTACTTC